This T cell receptor (beta chain) was obtained from a study of cytomegalovirus exposure and HLA in healthy donors. Study in general: The 100 million to 140 million unique TCR beta sequences, from about 179 million T cells, were found by an earlier analysis. Study-wide results and limits: Within the data, a cluster of highly shared sequence variants was likely a sequencing artifact.

The study sampled nominally healthy donors, though unrecorded immune exposures were likely. As to this clone: Its specificity is unknown.

Vbeta (60) and Jbeta (13) primers were used in the PCR. Under the authors' procedure: In a later analysis, some 11 million of about 80 million unique beta chains occurred in at least two donors. TCRdb's table, derived via immunoSEQ multiplex PCR, lists solely in-frame clones and lacks some. That table supplies the V and J calls and clone size; D and trimming were determined from the DNA. In the table there are 150,000 to 200,000 clones, under 85% of which are singletons. Germline V lookup: CDR1 MNHEY, CDR2 SVGAGI. This CDR3 has 12 residues. The V segment lost 5 bases and the J segment 9 bases; nucleotides outside the gene matches: 6.

This receptor was identified in a human donor in good health. The rearrangement joins TRBV6-5 to TRBJ1-2; 7 bases match TRBD1. Input material: PBMCs. The chain's CDR3 is CASSDRQGSYTF. The CDR3 DNA follows: TGTGCCAGCAGTGACAGACAGGGCAGCTACACCTTC.